These T cell receptor beta chains were read from a single sample in a study of metastatic and nonmetastatic thyroid tumors. TCRdb reassembled clones from the PCR reads with MiXCR. The table includes some 69,000 clones, 14% detected once. Sequences were obtained from blood. Source of these receptors: a male donor with papillary thyroid cancer or a benign thyroid nodule (not recorded which). Some clones in this sample may be carry-over from other donors' samples. Each CDR3 is given with its conserved first and last residue. A D gene is named only where the DNA matches it firmly. Some rows mark clone size as missing; the rest say once, few, many or name a class of expanded clone.

clone size | J gene | V gene | D gene | CDR3 protein | CDR3 DNA
few | TRBJ1-3 | TRBV4-2 | NA | CASSQDEGSRLGAGGNTIYF | TGTGCCAGCAGCCAAGATGAAGGGTCCCGATTGGGGGCCGGGGGAAACACCATATATTTT
many | TRBJ2-5 | TRBV20-1 | NA | CSASRRVSETQYF | TGCAGTGCTAGCCGCAGGGTATCGGAGACCCAGTACTTC
NA | TRBJ2-7 | TRBV27 | TRBD1 | CASSQRQGEQYF | TGTGCCAGCAGCCAACGACAGGGCGAGCAGTACTTC
many | TRBJ2-7 | TRBV2 | NA | CASGKEAESSYEQYF | TGTGCCAGCGGCAAGGAGGCCGAGAGCTCCTACGAGCAGTACTTC
NA | TRBJ2-2 | TRBV5-1 | NA | CASSHIWGRGYTGELFF | TGCGCCAGCAGCCATATTTGGGGGAGAGGGTACACCGGGGAGCTGTTTTTT
many | TRBJ2-2 | TRBV10-3 | NA | CAISEEGVGELFF | TGTGCCATCAGTGAGGAGGGAGTCGGGGAGCTGTTTTTT
many | TRBJ1-4 | TRBV9 | NA | CASSVGGATNEKLFF | TGTGCCAGCAGCGTAGGCGGCGCAACTAATGAAAAACTGTTTTTT
NA | TRBJ1-1 | TRBV30 | NA | CAWSVLYGTETFF | TGTGCCTGGAGTGTACTATACGGCACTGAAACTTTCTTT
many | TRBJ1-5 | TRBV15 | NA | CATSSTGDRNQPQHF | TGTGCCACCAGCAGCACCGGGGATAGGAATCAGCCCCAGCATTTT
many | TRBJ1-2 | TRBV20-1 | TRBD1 | CSASGGVYGYTF | TGCAGTGCTTCAGGGGGCGTCTATGGCTACACCTTC
once | TRBJ2-7 | TRBV6-5 | NA | CASSYSGSYEQYF | TGTGCCAGCAGTTACTCTGGCTCCTACGAGCAGTACTTC
many | TRBJ1-2 | TRBV10-3 | NA | CAISEGAQTGHYGYTF | TGTGCCATCAGTGAGGGGGCCCAAACAGGGCACTATGGCTACACCTTC
many | TRBJ2-2 | TRBV27 | TRBD2 | CASSPAGGSLAGELFF | TGTGCCAGCAGCCCCGCGGGAGGGTCGCTCGCCGGGGAGCTGTTTTTT
NA | TRBJ2-3 | TRBV7-9 | NA | CASSLAGYGTQYF | TGTGCCAGCAGCTTAGCGGGCTACGGTACGCAGTATTTT
NA | TRBJ2-1 | TRBV5-1 | TRBD2 | CASRRGLEGEQFF | TGCGCCAGCAGACGGGGACTAGAGGGTGAGCAGTTCTTC
many | TRBJ2-7 | TRBV12-3/TRBV12-4 | TRBD1 | CASSRRTGNSYEQYF | TGTGCCAGCAGTCGACGGACAGGGAATTCCTACGAGCAGTACTTC
many | TRBJ1-2 | TRBV4-3 | TRBD1 | CASSQDSNRGYNSYGYTF | TGCGCCAGCAGCCAAGATTCTAACAGGGGATATAATTCGTATGGCTACACCTTC
few | TRBJ2-5 | TRBV7-9 | NA | CASSSGGATGQETQYF | TGTGCCAGCAGCTCAGGAGGCGCGACAGGTCAAGAGACCCAGTACTTC
many | TRBJ2-1 | TRBV18 | NA | CASSPVRSGNEQFF | TGTGCCAGCTCACCAGTACGAAGCGGCAATGAGCAGTTCTTC
many | TRBJ1-5 | TRBV11-1 | NA | CASSFSWGNSNQPQHF | TGTGCCAGCAGCTTCTCCTGGGGTAATAGCAATCAGCCCCAGCATTTT
many | TRBJ2-5 | TRBV12-3/TRBV12-4 | NA | CASSFGEFAAQYF | TGTGCCAGCAGTTTTGGGGAATTCGCGGCCCAGTACTTC
few | TRBJ1-5 | TRBV28 | NA | CASIPKAVAWYSNQPQHF | TGTGCCAGCATTCCAAAAGCGGTGGCATGGTATAGCAATCAGCCCCAGCATTTT
NA | TRBJ2-5 | TRBV4-2 | NA | CASSQGRLEQETQYF | TGTGCCAGCAGCCAAGGTCGTCTAGAACAAGAGACCCAGTACTTC
many | TRBJ1-1 | TRBV4-1 | NA | CASSQGDWGRNTEAFF | TGCGCCAGCAGCCAAGGCGATTGGGGGCGGAACACTGAAGCTTTCTTT
NA | TRBJ2-7 | TRBV20-1 | TRBD2 | CSARPTSGRAIEQYF | TGCAGTGCTAGGCCGACTAGCGGGAGGGCCATTGAGCAGTACTTC
many | TRBJ1-2 | TRBV2 | NA | CASSENRGAEGYTF | TGTGCCAGCAGTGAAAATCGAGGGGCAGAGGGCTACACCTTC
NA | TRBJ2-6 | TRBV5-1 | NA | CASTTSGTNVLTF | TGCGCCAGCACCACTTCTGGGACCAACGTGCTGACTTTC
many | TRBJ1-6 | TRBV27 | NA | CASSLGGLNSPLHF | TGTGCCAGCAGTTTGGGGGGTCTCAATTCACCCCTCCACTTT
many | TRBJ1-5 | TRBV3-1 | NA | CASSQGNSNQPQHF | TGTGCCAGCAGCCAGGGAAATAGCAATCAGCCCCAGCATTTT
many | TRBJ1-2 | TRBV6-1 | TRBD1 | CASSSDRGRAYGYTF | TGTGCCAGCAGTTCTGACAGGGGGCGGGCCTATGGCTACACCTTC
many | TRBJ2-1 | TRBV4-1 | TRBD2 | CASSQGLAGGRSYNEQFF | TGCGCCAGCAGCCAGGGACTAGCGGGAGGCCGCTCCTACAATGAGCAGTTCTTC
NA | TRBJ2-1 | TRBV5-1 | TRBD2 | CASSPTSGTYNEQFF | TGCGCCAGTAGCCCAACTAGCGGGACCTACAATGAGCAGTTCTTC
many | TRBJ2-1 | TRBV7-3 | NA | CASSLNWVDRLALYNEQFF | TGTGCCAGCAGCTTAAATTGGGTGGATAGGCTAGCGCTCTACAATGAGCAGTTCTTC
NA | TRBJ1-6 | TRBV19 | TRBD1 | CASSTGTGVKTPLNF | TGTGCCAGTAGTACCGGGACAGGGGTTAAAACACCCCTCAACTTT
many | TRBJ1-4 | TRBV29-1 | NA | CSVAAGTALFF | TGCAGCGTTGCGGCAGGTACAGCTCTGTTTTTT
many | TRBJ2-2 | TRBV24-1 | TRBD1 | CATSDTRTGNTGELFF | TGTGCCACCAGTGATACTCGGACAGGGAACACCGGGGAGCTGTTTTTT
many | TRBJ1-1 | TRBV28 | NA | CASSFLGNEAFF | TGTGCCAGCAGTTTCCTGGGGAATGAAGCTTTCTTT
many | TRBJ2-7 | TRBV7-9 | NA | CASSLVAGLRSEQYF | TGTGCCAGCAGCTTAGTGGCGGGACTTAGGAGCGAGCAGTACTTC
many | TRBJ2-3 | TRBV2 | NA | CASHRSFGLNTQYF | TGTGCCAGTCACAGGTCGTTTGGTTTGAATACGCAGTATTTT
NA | TRBJ2-7 | TRBV24-1 | TRBD2 | CATSDFGGAGTYEQYF | TGTGCCACCAGTGATTTCGGGGGGGCAGGGACTTACGAGCAGTACTTC
few | TRBJ1-1 | TRBV19 | TRBD1 | CASSTGGARDTEAFF | TGTGCCAGTAGTACAGGGGGCGCACGGGACACTGAAGCTTTCTTT
few | TRBJ2-1 | TRBV6-1 | TRBD2 | CASSRPGLARYNEQFF | TGTGCCAGCAGTCGACCGGGACTAGCGCGATATAATGAGCAGTTCTTC
many | TRBJ1-1 | TRBV2 | NA | CASSFRESTEAFF | TGTGCCAGCAGTTTTAGGGAGAGCACTGAAGCTTTCTTT
many | TRBJ2-1 | TRBV9 | TRBD1 | CASSASGTATNEQFF | TGTGCCAGCAGCGCCTCCGGGACAGCGACGAATGAGCAGTTCTTC
NA | TRBJ2-7 | TRBV5-1 | TRBD1 | CASSLWTGNYEQYF | TGCGCCAGCAGCTTGTGGACAGGCAACTACGAGCAGTACTTC
many | TRBJ1-1 | TRBV6-5 | TRBD1 | CASSYVAGGRNTEAFF | TGTGCCAGCAGTTACGTCGCAGGGGGCCGGAACACTGAAGCTTTCTTT